The 3 T cell receptor beta chains reported below all come from one sample, sequenced in a study of post-analysis software for immune sequencing data. Unique molecular identifiers had been added to the TCR beta cDNA libraries. TCRdb used MiXCR to reprocess the PCR reads, holding one entry per CDR3 protein. This sample carries 400,000 to 500,000 distinct CDR3 sequences, approximately 37% of them seen once, and the ten largest clones take less than 10%. Study-wide results and caveats: A handful of TRBV segments appeared more often in patients than in controls, and TRBV5-6, TRBV5-1 and TRBV20-1 were among these.

Their antigen targets remain unknown. Sequencing input: blood. These receptors were collected from a girl aged 2 to 10 with multiple sclerosis.

The V and J genes are TRBV28 and TRBJ2-7, with a weak D call TRBD2 (5 bases). Germline V gene sequence: CDR1 MDHEN, CDR2 SYDVKM. V gave up 3 bases and J gave up 7 bases, with 16 bases separating them. This CDR3 is 14 amino acids long. The CDR3 nucleotides are TGTGCCAGCAGTTTCGGGGTACCTTCAAATGAGCAGTACTTC. Translated, it gives CASSFGVPSNEQYF.

This clonotype has more than one count but fewer than ten. The V call is TRBV10-3, the J call TRBJ2-6, with TRBD1 matching over 7 bases. This CDR3 comprises 18 residues. After removal of 6 bases from V and 4 bases from J, the junction contained 15 bases not matched to a gene. Germline values: CDR1 ENHRY, CDR2 SYGVKD. The CDR3 sequence is CAIRASYDRVTGANVLTF. CDR3 in DNA: TGTGCCATCAGGGCAAGTTATGACAGGGTGACCGGGGCCAACGTCCTGACTTTC.

As concerns this clonotype: At one of its ends the junction is not consistent with the germline gene, which may arise from a read error. This chain connects TRBV7-3 to TRBJ1-5; possible D gene TRBD1, 6 bases. Germline V gives CDR1 SGHTA, CDR2 FQGTGA. The CDR3 extends over 13 amino acids. This chain's CDR3 is CVSSLDRNQPQHF. The CDR3, as DNA: TGTGTCAGCAGCCTCGACAGGAATCAGCCCCAGCATTTT. Variable domain in full (rest from reference TRBV7-3 and TRBJ1-5): GAGVSQTPSNKVTEKGKYVELRCDPISGHTALYWYRQSLGQGPEFLIYFQGTGAADDSGLPNDRFFAVRPEGSVSTLKIQRTERGDSAVYLCVSSLDRNQPQHFGDGTRLSIL.